These T cell receptor beta chains were read from a single sample in a study of blood T cell repertoires in COVID-19. The protocol was immunoSEQ multiplex PCR, while the TCRdb copy is restricted to in-frame clones and leaves out a portion. The table shows some 83,000 clones, with around 72% occurring only once. The sequenced sample consisted of peripheral blood. Source of these receptors: an elderly woman with acute or convalescent COVID-19. Both conserved end residues are part of each CDR3. D genes are given only for firm matches. The size field is filled for only some rows; it gives once, few, many or a size class.

len | j_gene | d_gene | abundance | v_gene | CDR3nt | CDR3aa
11 | TRBJ2-1 | - | - | TRBV7-2 | TGTGCCAGCAGCCTGGCAGGGGTGCAGTTCTTC | CASSLAGVQFF
15 | TRBJ1-6 | - | - | TRBV5-6 | TGTGCCAGCAGCCTCAGGGGCTCCTATAATTCACCCCTCCACTTT | CASSLRGSYNSPLHF
15 | TRBJ2-7 | TRBD1 | - | TRBV28 | TGTGCCAGCAGTCCCCACGGACAGGGGGCCAACGAGCAGTACTTC | CASSPHGQGANEQYF
14 | TRBJ1-4 | TRBD1 | - | TRBV5-5 | TGTGCCAGCAGCTCACAGGGGCTCGATGAAAAACTGTTTTTT | CASSSQGLDEKLFF
12 | TRBJ2-1 | - | - | TRBV12-5 | TGTGCTAGTGCCCCGGCCTACAATGAGCAGTTCTTC | CASAPAYNEQFF
13 | TRBJ1-1 | - | - | TRBV10-3 | TGTGCCATCAGTGAGAACATGAACACTGAAGCTTTCTTT | CAISENMNTEAFF
14 | TRBJ1-1 | - | - | TRBV5-1 | TGCGCCAGCAGCTGGGGGGTTACGAACACTGAAGCTTTCTTT | CASSWGVTNTEAFF
15 | TRBJ1-2 | - | - | TRBV4-1 | TGCGCCAGCAGCCAAGAACCTACTCGGGGCTATGGCTACACCTTC | CASSQEPTRGYGYTF
17 | TRBJ1-1 | TRBD1 | many | TRBV5-1 | TGCGCCAGCAGCCCTGGACAGGGGGCCCGCATGAACACTGAAGCTTTCTTT | CASSPGQGARMNTEAFF
14 | TRBJ2-5 | TRBD2 | medium-sized | TRBV5-1 | TGCGCCAGCAGCTTAAGCGGGGGGCAAGAGACCCAGTACTTC | CASSLSGGQETQYF
14 | TRBJ1-1 | TRBD1 | - | TRBV7-2 | TGTGCCAGCAGCTACAGGGGAAGTTCCACTGAAGCTTTCTTT | CASSYRGSSTEAFF
14 | TRBJ2-1 | - | - | TRBV19 | TGTGCCAGTAGTAGCCCTACATCGGGACTGCTGCAGTTCTTC | CASSSPTSGLLQFF
16 | TRBJ2-3 | TRBD1 | once | TRBV11-2 | TGTGCCAGCAGGTCCCTACAGGGGGCGATTTCTTATACGCAGTATTTT | CASRSLQGAISYTQYF
12 | TRBJ2-3 | - | - | TRBV12-3/TRBV12-4 | TGTGCCAGCAGCCCCCTAGGAGATACGCAGTATTTT | CASSPLGDTQYF
16 | TRBJ2-5 | - | - | TRBV5-5 | TGTGCCAGCAGCTTGCGGGGTGAGAGGGTATCCGAGACCCAGTACTTC | CASSLRGERVSETQYF
15 | TRBJ2-7 | - | - | TRBV4-2 | TGTGCCAGCAGCCAAGATATCCCAGGGCCTTACGAGCAGTACTTC | CASSQDIPGPYEQYF
14 | TRBJ1-2 | TRBD1 | once | TRBV18 | TGTGCCAGCTCACCGACAGGGGCAAGGGATGGCTACACCTTC | CASSPTGARDGYTF
14 | TRBJ1-1 | TRBD1 | - | TRBV10-3 | TGTGCCATCAAAGCTGGGACAGGGGCCCAGTGGGCTTTCTTT | CAIKAGTGAQWAFF
15 | TRBJ2-1 | TRBD2 | - | TRBV11-2 | TGTGCCAGCAGCTTCACTAGCGGGGTCTACAATGAGCAGTTCTTC | CASSFTSGVYNEQFF
11 | TRBJ2-7 | TRBD1 | - | TRBV28 | TGTGCCAGCAGCGACAGGGGCGAGCAGTACTTC | CASSDRGEQYF
17 | TRBJ2-2 | TRBD1 | - | TRBV5-1 | TGCGCCAGCAGCTTAATCGTACCGGGACAGGGATCCGGGGAGCTGTTTTTT | CASSLIVPGQGSGELFF
15 | TRBJ2-7 | - | - | TRBV4-2 | TGTGCCAGCAGCCAAGCGTTCGGCAGGGGCTACGAGCAGTACTTC | CASSQAFGRGYEQYF
14 | TRBJ1-6 | - | - | TRBV27 | TGTGCCAGCAGTTCATGGGGCGGGGGTTCACCCCTCCACTTT | CASSSWGGGSPLHF
11 | TRBJ2-3 | - | once | TRBV20-1 | TGCAGTGCGCTAGACCATGATACGCAGTATTTT | CSALDHDTQYF
16 | TRBJ2-2 | - | - | TRBV9 | TGTGCCAGCAGCGTTTCTGACACCTTCAACACCGGGGAGCTGTTTTTT | CASSVSDTFNTGELFF
12 | TRBJ1-1 | TRBD1 | - | TRBV30 | TGTGCCTGGGACAGGGTGAACACTGAAGCTTTCTTT | CAWDRVNTEAFF
17 | TRBJ1-1 | TRBD1 | - | TRBV5-5 | TGTGCCAGCAGCTTTTCCCCCCGGGACAGGATGAACACTGAAGCTTTCTTT | CASSFSPRDRMNTEAFF
13 | TRBJ2-3 | - | many | TRBV6-5 | TGTGCCAGCAGTTTTGACAGAAGGGGCACGCAGTATTTT | CASSFDRRGTQYF
15 | TRBJ2-2 | TRBD1 | - | TRBV2 | TGTGCCAGCAGGGACAGGACAGGCTACCCCGGGGAGCTGTTTTTT | CASRDRTGYPGELFF
15 | TRBJ2-7 | - | - | TRBV2 | TGTGCCAGTTTAAGGCGAGGGGGCGGGACCTACGAGCAGTACTTC | CASLRRGGGTYEQYF
16 | TRBJ1-2 | TRBD1 | - | TRBV30 | TGTGCCTGGCACCGGGACAGGGTCCTTGGGGGGTATGGCTACACCTTC | CAWHRDRVLGGYGYTF
14 | TRBJ1-3 | - | - | TRBV7-2 | TGTGCCAGCAGCGTCACGCAGGGGGGAAACACCATATATTTT | CASSVTQGGNTIYF
16 | TRBJ1-1 | - | - | TRBV15 | TGTGCCACCAGCAGAGATGTTAGCTACCAGAACACTGAAGCTTTCTTT | CATSRDVSYQNTEAFF
14 | TRBJ2-7 | - | few | TRBV2 | TGTGCCAGCAGTGAAGGACTGACTCCCTACGAGCAGTACTTC | CASSEGLTPYEQYF
14 | TRBJ1-2 | - | - | TRBV29-1 | TGCAGCGTTGGAGGGACATACCCTGGGAATGGCTACACCTTC | CSVGGTYPGNGYTF
12 | TRBJ2-3 | - | - | TRBV7-3 | TGTGCCAGCAGCTTCAACACAGATACGCAGTATTTT | CASSFNTDTQYF
15 | TRBJ1-5 | - | - | TRBV11-2 | TGTGCCAGCAGCGCTTTGGACGGGGTCAATCAGCCCCAGCATTTT | CASSALDGVNQPQHF
13 | TRBJ2-7 | - | - | TRBV19 | TGTGCCAGTAGTACCTTAGAAGCCTACGAGCAGTACTTC | CASSTLEAYEQYF
16 | TRBJ1-3 | - | once | TRBV7-2 | TGTGCCAGCAGCTGGAAAACAGGTTACTCTGGAAACACCATATATTTT | CASSWKTGYSGNTIYF
15 | TRBJ2-7 | TRBD1 | medium-sized | TRBV7-9 | TGTGCCAGCAGCCACGGACAGGGGGCAGAGGACGAGCAGTACTTC | CASSHGQGAEDEQYF
15 | TRBJ2-5 | TRBD2 | - | TRBV6-2/TRBV6-3 | TGTGCCAGCAGCCCGGGTAGCGGGGGAATTGAGACCCAGTACTTC | CASSPGSGGIETQYF